The entry that follows covers one TCR beta chain sequence. Antigen: not known. This CDR3 comprises 12 residues. V dropped 5 bases and J dropped 8 bases, with 12 bases sitting between them. Germline assignment: CDR1 SNHLY and CDR2 FYNNEI. This sample was taken from a study of CD8+CD57+ T cells in acquired aplastic anemia. Study-level findings and limits: Found in both controls and patients were some 31 CD8+ CDR3 sequences.

Patients sequenced had flow cytometry evidence of CD8+CD57+ cell expansion. Template material for TCR beta VDJ and CDR3 profiling consisted of genomic DNA. TCRdb passed the reads through MiXCR, listing each CDR3 protein once. Of around 170,000 distinct CDR3 sequences in the sample, 48% were seen once. This receptor was identified in a human donor with aplastic anemia. The source material was sorted CD4+, CD8+, or CD8+CD57+ T cells (not recorded which) from PBMCs. This chain joins TRBV2 and TRBJ1-2; D is possibly TRBD1 (5 bases). The DNA for the CDR3 is TGTGCCAGCAGTAGACAGCTAGGAGGCTACACCTTC. Translation: CASSRQLGGYTF.